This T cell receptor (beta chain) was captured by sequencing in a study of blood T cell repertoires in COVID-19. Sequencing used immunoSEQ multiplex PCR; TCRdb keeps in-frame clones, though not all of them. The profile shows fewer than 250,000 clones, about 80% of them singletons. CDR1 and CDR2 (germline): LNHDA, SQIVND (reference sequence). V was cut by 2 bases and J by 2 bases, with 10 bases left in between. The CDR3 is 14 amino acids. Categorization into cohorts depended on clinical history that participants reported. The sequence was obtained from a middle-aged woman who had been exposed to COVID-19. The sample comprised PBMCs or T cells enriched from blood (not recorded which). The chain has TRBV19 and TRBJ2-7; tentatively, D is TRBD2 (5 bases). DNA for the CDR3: TGTGCCAGTAGTATACGGGCGCGGGCCTACGAGCAGTACTTC. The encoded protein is CASSIRARAYEQYF.